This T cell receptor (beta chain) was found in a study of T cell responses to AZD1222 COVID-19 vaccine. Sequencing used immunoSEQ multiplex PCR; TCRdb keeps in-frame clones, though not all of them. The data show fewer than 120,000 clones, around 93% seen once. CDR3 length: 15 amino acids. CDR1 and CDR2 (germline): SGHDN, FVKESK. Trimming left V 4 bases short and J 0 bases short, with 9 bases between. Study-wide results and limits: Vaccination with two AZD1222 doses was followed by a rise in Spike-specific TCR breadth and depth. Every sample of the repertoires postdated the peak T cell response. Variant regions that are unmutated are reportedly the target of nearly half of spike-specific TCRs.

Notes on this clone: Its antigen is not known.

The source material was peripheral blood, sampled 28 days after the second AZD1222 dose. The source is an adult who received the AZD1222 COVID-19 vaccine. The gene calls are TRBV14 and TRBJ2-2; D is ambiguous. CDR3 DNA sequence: TGTGCCAGCAGCCCGCAGATTACGAACACCGGGGAGCTGTTTTTT. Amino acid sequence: CASSPQITNTGELFF.